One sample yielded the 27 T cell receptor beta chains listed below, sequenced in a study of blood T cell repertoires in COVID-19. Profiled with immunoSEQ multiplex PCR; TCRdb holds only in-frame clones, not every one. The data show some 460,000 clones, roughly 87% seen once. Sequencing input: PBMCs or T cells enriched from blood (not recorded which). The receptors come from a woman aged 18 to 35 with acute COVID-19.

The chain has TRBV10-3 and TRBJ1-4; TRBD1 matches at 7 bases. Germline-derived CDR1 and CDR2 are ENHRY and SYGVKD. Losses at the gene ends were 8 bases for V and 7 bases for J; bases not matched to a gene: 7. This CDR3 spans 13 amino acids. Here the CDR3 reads CAIAPQGGEKLFF. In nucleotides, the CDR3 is TGTGCCATCGCCCCGCAGGGGGGTGAAAAACTGTTTTTT.

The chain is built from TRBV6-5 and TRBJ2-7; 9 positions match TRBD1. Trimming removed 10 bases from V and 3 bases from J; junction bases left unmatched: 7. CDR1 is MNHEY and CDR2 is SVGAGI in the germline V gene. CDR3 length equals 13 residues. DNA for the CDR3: TGTGCCACAGGACAGGGGATTGGCTACGAGCAGTACTTC. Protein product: CATGQGIGYEQYF.

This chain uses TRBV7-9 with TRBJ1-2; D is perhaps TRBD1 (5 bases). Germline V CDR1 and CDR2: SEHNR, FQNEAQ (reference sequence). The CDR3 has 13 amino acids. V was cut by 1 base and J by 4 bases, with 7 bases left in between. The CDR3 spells CASSLGQLYGYTF. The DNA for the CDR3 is TGTGCCAGCAGCTTAGGACAGCTCTATGGCTACACCTTC.

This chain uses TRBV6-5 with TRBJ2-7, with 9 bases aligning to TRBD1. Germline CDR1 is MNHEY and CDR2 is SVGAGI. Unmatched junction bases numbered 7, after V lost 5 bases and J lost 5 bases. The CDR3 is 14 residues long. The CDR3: CASSIGQGLDEQYF. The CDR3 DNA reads TGTGCCAGCAGTATAGGACAGGGGTTGGACGAGCAGTACTTC.

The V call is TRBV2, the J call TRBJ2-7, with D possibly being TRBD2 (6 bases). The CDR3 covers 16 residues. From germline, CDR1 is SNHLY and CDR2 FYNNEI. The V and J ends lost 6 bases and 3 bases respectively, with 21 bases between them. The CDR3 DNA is TGTGCCAGCAGGGAGGGCCTAGCGAGTGTAAACTACGAGCAGTACTTC. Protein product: CASREGLASVNYEQYF.

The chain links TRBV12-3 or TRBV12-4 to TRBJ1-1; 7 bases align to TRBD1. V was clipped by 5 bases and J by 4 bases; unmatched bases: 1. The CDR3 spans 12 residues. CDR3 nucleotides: TGTGCCAGCAGTCGGACAGGCACTGAAGCTTTCTTT. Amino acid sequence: CASSRTGTEAFF.

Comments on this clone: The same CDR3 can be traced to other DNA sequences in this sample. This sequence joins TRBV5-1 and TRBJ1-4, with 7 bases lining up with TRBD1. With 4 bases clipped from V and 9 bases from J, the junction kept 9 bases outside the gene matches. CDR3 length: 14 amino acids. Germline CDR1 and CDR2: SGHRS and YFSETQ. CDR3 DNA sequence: TGCGCCAGCAGCCAAGACAGGGAGACAAAAAAACTGTTTTTT. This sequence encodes CASSQDRETKKLFF.

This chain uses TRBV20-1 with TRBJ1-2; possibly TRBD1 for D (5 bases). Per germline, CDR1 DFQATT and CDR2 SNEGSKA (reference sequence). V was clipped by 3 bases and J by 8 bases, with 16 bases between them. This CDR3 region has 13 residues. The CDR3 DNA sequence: TGCAGTGCTAGTATCGGCAGGGCGGTCGGCTACACCTTC. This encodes CSASIGRAVGYTF.

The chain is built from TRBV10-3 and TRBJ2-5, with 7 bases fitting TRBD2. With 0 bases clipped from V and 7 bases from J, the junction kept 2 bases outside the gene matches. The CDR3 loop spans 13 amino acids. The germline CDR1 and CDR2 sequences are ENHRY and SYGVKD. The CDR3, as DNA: TGTGCCATCAGTGAGTCCACGGGGGGGACCCAGTACTTC. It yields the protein CAISESTGGTQYF.

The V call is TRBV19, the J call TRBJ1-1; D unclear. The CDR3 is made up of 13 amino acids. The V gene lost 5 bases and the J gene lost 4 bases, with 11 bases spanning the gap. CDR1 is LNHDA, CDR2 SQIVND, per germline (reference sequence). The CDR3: CASSRGRTTEAFF. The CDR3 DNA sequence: TGTGCCAGTAGTCGAGGGAGGACCACTGAAGCTTTCTTT.

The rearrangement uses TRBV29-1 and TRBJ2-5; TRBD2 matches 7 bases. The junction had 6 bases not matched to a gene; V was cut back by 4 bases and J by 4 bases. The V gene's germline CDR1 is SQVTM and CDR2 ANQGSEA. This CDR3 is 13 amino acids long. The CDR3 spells CSVGGGGRETQYF. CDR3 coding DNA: TGCAGCGTTGGTGGGGGAGGGAGAGAGACCCAGTACTTC.

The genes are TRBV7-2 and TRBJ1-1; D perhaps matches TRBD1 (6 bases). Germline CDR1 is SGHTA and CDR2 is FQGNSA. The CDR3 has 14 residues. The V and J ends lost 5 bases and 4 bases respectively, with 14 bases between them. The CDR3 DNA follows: TGTGCCAGCAGCCTTGGACAGCGAGTCACTGAAGCTTTCTTT. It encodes CASSLGQRVTEAFF.

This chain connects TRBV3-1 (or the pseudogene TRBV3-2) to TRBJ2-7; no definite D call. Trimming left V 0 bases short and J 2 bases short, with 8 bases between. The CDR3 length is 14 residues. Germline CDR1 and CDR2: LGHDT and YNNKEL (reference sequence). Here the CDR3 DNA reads TGTGCCAGCAGCCAAGATACAGCCACCTACGAGCAGTACTTC. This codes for CASSQDTATYEQYF.

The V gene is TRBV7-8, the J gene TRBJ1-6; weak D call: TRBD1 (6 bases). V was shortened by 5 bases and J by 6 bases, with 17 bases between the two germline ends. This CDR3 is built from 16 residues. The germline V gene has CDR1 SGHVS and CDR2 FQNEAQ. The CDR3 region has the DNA TGTGCCAGCAGCCAGAACCCGCCAGGGGCTAATTCACCCCTCCACTTT. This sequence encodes CASSQNPPGANSPLHF.

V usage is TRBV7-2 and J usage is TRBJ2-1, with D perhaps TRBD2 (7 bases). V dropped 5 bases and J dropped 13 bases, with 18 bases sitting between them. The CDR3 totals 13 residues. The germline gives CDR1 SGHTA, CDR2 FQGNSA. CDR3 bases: TGTGCCAGCAGCCCCCCGCTGCGCGGGGGCCAGTTCTTC. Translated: CASSPPLRGGQFF. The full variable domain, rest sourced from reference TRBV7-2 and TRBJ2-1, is GAGVSQSPSNKVTEKGKDVELRCDPISGHTALYWYRQSLGQGLEFLIYFQGNSAPDKSGLPSDRFSAERTGGSVSTLTIQRTQQEDSAVYLCASSPPLRGGQFFGPGTRLTVL.

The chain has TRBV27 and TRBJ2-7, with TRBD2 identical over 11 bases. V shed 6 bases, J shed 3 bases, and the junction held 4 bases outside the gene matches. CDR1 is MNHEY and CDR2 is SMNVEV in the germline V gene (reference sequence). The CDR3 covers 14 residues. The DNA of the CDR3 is TGTGCCAGCAGGGGACTAGCGGAGAACTACGAGCAGTACTTC. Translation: CASRGLAENYEQYF.

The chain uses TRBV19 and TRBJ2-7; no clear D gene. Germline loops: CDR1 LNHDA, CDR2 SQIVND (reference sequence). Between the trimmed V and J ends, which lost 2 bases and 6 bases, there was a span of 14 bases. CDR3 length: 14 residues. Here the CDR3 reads CASSISPLGGEQYF. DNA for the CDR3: TGTGCCAGTAGTATATCCCCACTCGGTGGCGAGCAGTACTTC.

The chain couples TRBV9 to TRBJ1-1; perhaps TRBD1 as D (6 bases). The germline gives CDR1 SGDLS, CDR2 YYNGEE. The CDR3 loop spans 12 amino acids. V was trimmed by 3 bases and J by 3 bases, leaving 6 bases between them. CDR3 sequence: CASSGQDTEAFF. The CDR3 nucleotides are TGTGCCAGCAGCGGACAGGACACTGAAGCTTTCTTT.

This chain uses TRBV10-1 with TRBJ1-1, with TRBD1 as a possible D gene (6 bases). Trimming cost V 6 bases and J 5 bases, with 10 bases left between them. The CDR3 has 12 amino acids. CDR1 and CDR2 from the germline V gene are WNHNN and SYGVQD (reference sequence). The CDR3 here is CASSKQGTEAFF. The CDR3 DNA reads TGCGCCAGCAGCAAACAGGGAACTGAAGCTTTCTTT.

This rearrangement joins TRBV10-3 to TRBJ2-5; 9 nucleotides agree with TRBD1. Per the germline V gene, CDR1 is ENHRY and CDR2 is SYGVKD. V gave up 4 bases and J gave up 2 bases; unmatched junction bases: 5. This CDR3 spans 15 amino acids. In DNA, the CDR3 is TGTGCCATCAGTGGAAGGGACAGGGCTCAAGAGACCCAGTACTTC. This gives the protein CAISGRDRAQETQYF.

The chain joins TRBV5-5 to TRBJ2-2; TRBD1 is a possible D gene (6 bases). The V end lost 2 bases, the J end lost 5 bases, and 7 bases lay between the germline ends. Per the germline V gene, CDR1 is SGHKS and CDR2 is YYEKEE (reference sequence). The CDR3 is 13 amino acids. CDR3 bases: TGTGCCAGCAGCTTTACAGGGACCGGGGAGCTGTTTTTT. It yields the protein CASSFTGTGELFF.

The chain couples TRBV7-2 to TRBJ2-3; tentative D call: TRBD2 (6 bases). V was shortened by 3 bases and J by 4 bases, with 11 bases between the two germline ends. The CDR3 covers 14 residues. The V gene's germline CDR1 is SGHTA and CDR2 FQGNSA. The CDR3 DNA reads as TGTGCCAGCAGCTTTGGCAGGGAGGCAGATACGCAGTATTTT. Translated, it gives CASSFGREADTQYF.

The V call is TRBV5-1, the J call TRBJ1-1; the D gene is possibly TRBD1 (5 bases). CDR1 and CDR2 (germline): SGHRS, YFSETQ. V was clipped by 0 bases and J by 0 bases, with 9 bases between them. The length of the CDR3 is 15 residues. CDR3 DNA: TGCGCCAGCAGCTTGGTGGCAGGGCTGAACACTGAAGCTTTCTTT. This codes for CASSLVAGLNTEAFF. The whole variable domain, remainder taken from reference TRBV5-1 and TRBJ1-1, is KAGVTQTPRYLIKTRGQQVTLSCSPISGHRSVSWYQQTPGQGLQFLFEYFSETQRNKGNFPGRFSGRQFSNSRSEMNVSTLELGDSALYLCASSLVAGLNTEAFFGQGTRLTVV.

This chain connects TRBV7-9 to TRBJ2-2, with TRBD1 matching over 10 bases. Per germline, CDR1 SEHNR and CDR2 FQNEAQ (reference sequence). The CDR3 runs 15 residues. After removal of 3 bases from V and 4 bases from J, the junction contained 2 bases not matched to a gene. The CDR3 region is CASSLTGGSTGELFF. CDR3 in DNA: TGTGCCAGCAGCTTGACAGGGGGCAGCACCGGGGAGCTGTTTTTT.

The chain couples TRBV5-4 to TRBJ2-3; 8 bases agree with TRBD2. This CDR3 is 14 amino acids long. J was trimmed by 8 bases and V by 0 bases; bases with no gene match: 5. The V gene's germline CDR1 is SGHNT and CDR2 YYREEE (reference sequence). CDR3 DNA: TGTGCCAGCAGCTTGGTGGGACTAGATGGTACGCAGTATTTT. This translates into CASSLVGLDGTQYF. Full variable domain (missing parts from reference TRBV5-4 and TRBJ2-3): ETGVTQSPTHLIKTRGQQVTLRCSSQSGHNTVSWYQQALGQGPQFIFQYYREEENGRGNFPPRFSGLQFPNYSSELNVNALELDDSALYLCASSLVGLDGTQYFGPGTRLTVL.

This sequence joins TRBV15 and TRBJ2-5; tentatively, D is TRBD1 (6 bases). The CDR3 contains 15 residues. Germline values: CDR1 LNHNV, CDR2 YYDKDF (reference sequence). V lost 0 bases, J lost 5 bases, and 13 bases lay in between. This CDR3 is CATSRDQGHRETQYF. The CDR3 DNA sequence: TGTGCCACCAGCAGAGATCAGGGACATAGGGAGACCCAGTACTTC.

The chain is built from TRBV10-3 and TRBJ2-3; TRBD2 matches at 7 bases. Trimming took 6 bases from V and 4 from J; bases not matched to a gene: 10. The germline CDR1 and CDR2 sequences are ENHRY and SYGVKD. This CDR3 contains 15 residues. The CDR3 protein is CAIRPGLAGADTQYF. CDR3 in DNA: TGTGCCATCAGGCCGGGACTGGCGGGAGCAGATACGCAGTATTTT.